This T cell receptor beta chain came from a study of OX40 agonist ivuxolimab in advanced cancers. Study observations and caveats: Mean expanded clone counts were higher in CD8+ than CD4+ T cells.

The table came from immunoSEQ multiplex PCR; TCRdb's copy has only in-frame clones and leaves some out. Of about 31,000 clones listed, roughly nine tenths are singletons. Note on this clone: Its cognate antigen is unknown.

CDR1 and CDR2 (germline): PRHDT, FYEKMQ (reference sequence). The CDR3 is 16 amino acids. V lost 5 bases and J lost 9, with 23 bases in between. The sample was CD4+ or CD8+ T cells sorted from blood, taken in a trial of the OX40 agonist ivuxolimab. The sequence came from an adult with an advanced solid tumor such as melanoma, head and neck, liver or kidney cancer. The chain links TRBV13 to TRBJ2-1, with D possibly matching TRBD2 (5 bases). The chain's CDR3 is CASSHTGLPGFIEQFF. CDR3 bases: TGTGCCAGCAGCCACACTGGATTGCCGGGATTCATTGAGCAGTTCTTC. The whole variable domain, remainder taken from reference TRBV13 and TRBJ2-1, is AAGVIQSPRHLIKEKRETATLKCYPIPRHDTVYWYQQGPGQDPQFLISFYEKMQSDKGSIPDRFSAQQFSDYHSELNMSSLELGDSALYFCASSHTGLPGFIEQFFGPGTRLTVL.